This TCR beta chain was identified during a study of neurological immune-mediated disorders. Points from the study as a whole: Phylogenetic grouping assigned the repertoires of 18 of 34 multiple sclerosis patients to a single related-CDR3 cluster, which may represent a signature.

This CDR3 spans 12 amino acids. Germline V gives CDR1 MGHDK, CDR2 SYGVNS. V gave up 2 bases and J gave up 4 bases, with 6 bases separating them. Using its own MiXCR run on the 5' RACE reads, TCRdb lists one record per CDR3 protein. The sample lists approximately 100,000 distinct CDR3 sequences, under 4.5% occurring once. There are many counts of this clonotype. Antigen specificity is unknown. Sequencing was done on a sample of PBMCs. The sequence was obtained from a woman in her forties or fifties with multiple sclerosis. The genes are TRBV25-1 and TRBJ2-7; D is ambiguous. CDR3 protein: CASSEPGYEQYF. The CDR3 DNA sequence: TGTGCCAGCAGTGAACCCGGATACGAGCAGTACTTC.